This TCR beta chain was recorded in a study of T-cell memory formation after mild COVID-19. TCRdb recomputed calls from the 5' RACE reads with MiXCR, one row per CDR3 protein. The sample shows around 50,000 distinct CDR3 sequences, 12% of them seen only once. This CDR3 contains 13 residues. Trimming took 5 bases from V and 5 from J, leaving 10 bases between them. Looked up from germline, CDR1 is SEHNR and CDR2 is FQNEAQ (reference sequence). This clonotype was counted a few times. The clonotype comes from a man between 18 and 29 years old who had mild COVID-19 (a few samples of this study predate the infection). Cell type and time point are not known. Sequencing used PBMCs or a T cell subset sorted from them (not recorded which). This chain links TRBV7-9 with TRBJ2-1, with D unclear. CDR3 sequence reads: CASSPDSNNEQFF. Written as DNA, the CDR3 is TGTGCCAGCAGCCCCGACTCGAACAATGAGCAGTTCTTC.